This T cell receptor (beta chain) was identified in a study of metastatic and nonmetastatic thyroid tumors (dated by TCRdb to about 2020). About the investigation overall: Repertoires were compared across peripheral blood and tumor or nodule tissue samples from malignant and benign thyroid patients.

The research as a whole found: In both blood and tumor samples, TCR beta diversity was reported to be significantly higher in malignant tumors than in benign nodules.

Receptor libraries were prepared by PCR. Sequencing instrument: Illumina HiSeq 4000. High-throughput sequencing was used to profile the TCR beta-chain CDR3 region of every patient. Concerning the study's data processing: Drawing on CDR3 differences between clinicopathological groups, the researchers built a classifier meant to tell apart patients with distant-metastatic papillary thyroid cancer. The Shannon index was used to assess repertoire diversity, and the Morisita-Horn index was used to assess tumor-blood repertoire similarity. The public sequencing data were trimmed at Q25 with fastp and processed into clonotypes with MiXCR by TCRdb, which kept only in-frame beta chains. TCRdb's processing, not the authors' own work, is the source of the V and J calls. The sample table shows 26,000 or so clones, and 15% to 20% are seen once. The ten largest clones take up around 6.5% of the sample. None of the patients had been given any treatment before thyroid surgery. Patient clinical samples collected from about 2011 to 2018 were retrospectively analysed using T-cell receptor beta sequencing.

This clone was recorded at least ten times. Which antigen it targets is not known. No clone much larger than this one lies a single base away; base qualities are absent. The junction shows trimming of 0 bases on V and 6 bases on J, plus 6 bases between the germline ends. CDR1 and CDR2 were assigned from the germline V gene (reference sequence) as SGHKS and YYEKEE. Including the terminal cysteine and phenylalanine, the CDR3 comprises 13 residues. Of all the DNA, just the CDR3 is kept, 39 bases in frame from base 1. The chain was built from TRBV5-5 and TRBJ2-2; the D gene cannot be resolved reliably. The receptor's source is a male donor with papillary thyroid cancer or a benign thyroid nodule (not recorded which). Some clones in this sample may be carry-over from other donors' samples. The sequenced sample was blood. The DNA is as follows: TGTGCCAGCAGCTTGGGGGTAGCCGGGGAGCTGTTTTTT. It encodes CASSLGVAGELFF.